The 30 T cell receptor beta chains below come from one sample, sequenced in a study of CD8 T cells in ankylosing spondylitis. TCRdb fed the 5' RACE reads into MiXCR, producing one record per CDR3 protein. The table shows 100,000 to 150,000 distinct CDR3 sequences, with approximately 10% occurring only once. The sequenced material came from blood, either unsorted or a sorted T cell fraction (not recorded which). These receptors were taken from a male donor with ankylosing spondylitis or in good health (not recorded which).

The table lists this clonotype with many counts. V gene TRBV12-3 or TRBV12-4 combines with J gene TRBJ2-7; TRBD2 matches 9 bases. The trim removed 2 bases at V and 7 bases at J, leaving 9 bases unmatched. This CDR3 is 15 amino acids long. The CDR3 sequence: CASSLRIAGEGEQYF. The CDR3, as DNA: TGTGCCAGCAGTTTACGGATAGCGGGAGAGGGGGAGCAGTACTTC.

With respect to this clonotype: With a much larger clone just one base away, this may be a read error. The chain joins TRBV7-2 to TRBJ2-4, with D uncertain. The CDR3 runs to 14 residues. Germline loops: CDR1 SGHTA, CDR2 FQGNSA. The DNA of the CDR3 is TGTGCCAGCAGCTTAGCTAAGGGCAAAAACATGCAGTACTTC. Amino acids: CASSLAKGKNMQYF.

This clonotype was detected many times. This sequence joins TRBV4-2 and TRBJ1-1; the D is unclear. Germline-derived CDR1 and CDR2 are LGHNA and YNFKEQ. This CDR3 region has 14 residues. V was trimmed by 6 bases and J by 3 bases, leaving 14 bases between them. This CDR3 is CASSRENVDTEAFF. The CDR3 DNA reads as TGTGCCAGCAGTAGGGAAAATGTTGACACTGAAGCTTTCTTT.

This clonotype was recorded a few times. The gene calls are TRBV7-2 and TRBJ2-2; 11 nucleotides line up with TRBD2. J was trimmed by 3 bases and V by 4 bases; bases with no gene match: 7. From germline, CDR1 is SGHTA and CDR2 FQGNSA. This CDR3 is built from 17 residues. The CDR3 DNA sequence: TGTGCCAGCAGCTATAAGACTAGCGGGAAATACACCGGGGAGCTGTTTTTT. It specifies CASSYKTSGKYTGELFF.

Many counts were recorded for this clonotype. This rearrangement joins TRBV6-1 to TRBJ2-7; 9 bases map to TRBD1. The CDR3 has 16 amino acids. Germline CDR1 MNHNS, CDR2 SASEGT. J was trimmed by 0 bases and V by 2 bases; bases with no gene match: 5. The CDR3 loop is CASSETGTGSSYEQYF. CDR3 DNA: TGTGCCAGCAGTGAAACCGGGACAGGGAGCTCCTACGAGCAGTACTTC.

The chain employs TRBV7-2 and TRBJ2-1; 10 positions match TRBD2. The CDR3 length is 15 residues. Looked up from germline, CDR1 is SGHTA and CDR2 is FQGNSA. V shed 6 bases and J 7 bases; nucleotides not matched to a gene: 9. The CDR3 sequence: CASRGAGTSANEQFF. In DNA form, the CDR3 reads TGTGCCAGCAGGGGGGCCGGGACTAGCGCAAATGAGCAGTTCTTC.

Many counts were recorded for this clonotype. The J gene is TRBJ2-3, the V gene TRBV5-1; weak D call: TRBD1 (6 bases). V lost 0 bases to trimming and J lost 5 bases, with 13 bases between them. Looked up from germline, CDR1 is SGHRS and CDR2 is YFSETQ. The CDR3 consists of 15 residues. Written as DNA, the CDR3 is TGCGCCAGCAGCTTGGGCAGACAGGTTGGAGATACGCAGTATTTT. Translated: CASSLGRQVGDTQYF.

The table lists this clonotype with many counts. The V gene is TRBV29-1, the J gene TRBJ1-2; TRBD1 matches at 11 bases. V was clipped by 5 bases and J by 4 bases; unmatched bases: 3. Germline lookup yields CDR1 SQVTM and CDR2 ANQGSEA. The CDR3 runs 13 residues. The CDR3 nucleotides read TGCAGCGTTTCCGGGACAGGGGGCTATGGCTACACCTTC. Residues: CSVSGTGGYGYTF.

This clonotype was recorded at least ten times. The chain joins TRBV6-5 to TRBJ2-3; D ambiguous. Trimming left V 10 bases short and J 2 bases short, with 19 bases between. The CDR3 sequence is 15 residues long. In germline, CDR1 is MNHEY, CDR2 SVGAGI. The CDR3 nucleotides are TGTGCCACAAGTTCGCACCCCAGACTCACAGATACGCAGTATTTT. It is translated as CATSSHPRLTDTQYF.

Many counts were recorded for this clonotype. The chain couples TRBV6-2 or TRBV6-3 to TRBJ2-7, with D possibly matching TRBD2 (6 bases). This CDR3 is 14 amino acids long. Looked up from germline, CDR1 is MNHEY and CDR2 is SVGEGT. Trimming stripped 8 bases from V and 4 bases from J, with 18 bases between. This CDR3 is CASRSSAGRYEQYF. CDR3 DNA: TGTGCCAGCCGGTCCTCGGCCGGGAGATACGAGCAGTACTTC.

This clonotype showed up many times. The genes are TRBV20-1 and TRBJ1-6; 7 bases are a match to TRBD1. The CDR3 extends over 15 amino acids. Germline V gene data show CDR1 as DFQATT and CDR2 as SNEGSKA (reference sequence). The V gene end was trimmed by 5 bases and the J gene end by 5 bases; junction bases not matched to a gene: 9. Here the CDR3 DNA reads TGCAGTGCTTGGGACAGTCCCCTTGATAATTCACCCCTCCACTTT. This gives the protein CSAWDSPLDNSPLHF.

In its sample, this clonotype was seen many times. The V call is TRBV12-3 or TRBV12-4, the J call TRBJ2-2, with 14 bases matching TRBD2. V lost 6 bases and J lost 10; bases outside the gene matches: 7. This CDR3 has 15 residues. The CDR3 loop reads CASSSGLAGVTELFF. The CDR3 nucleotides read TGTGCCAGCAGCTCGGGACTAGCGGGAGTGACGGAGCTGTTTTTT.

In its sample, this clonotype was seen many times. This chain joins TRBV5-6 and TRBJ2-1; D is unclear. CDR1 and CDR2 (germline): SGHDT, YYEEEE. The CDR3 extends over 12 amino acids. The V end lost 4 bases, the J end lost 10 bases, and 12 bases lay between the germline ends. The CDR3 loop is CASSGVVGEQFF. DNA of the CDR3: TGTGCCAGCAGCGGCGTCGTCGGAGAGCAGTTCTTC.

This clonotype was seen a handful of times. The CDR3 coding sequence is TGTGCCAGCAGGCCGGGACAGCTCACCGGGGAGCTGTTTTTT. Its protein product is CASRPGQLTGELFF. The V and J genes are TRBV28 and TRBJ2-2; TRBD1 agrees at 7 bases. With V trimmed by 6 bases and J by 4 bases, 5 bases remained unmatched. Germline V gives CDR1 MDHEN, CDR2 SYDVKM. The CDR3 loop spans 14 amino acids. Full variable domain (rest looked up from reference TRBV28 and TRBJ2-2): DVKVTQSSRYLVKRTGEKVFLECVQDMDHENMFWYRQDPGLGLRLIYFSYDVKMKEKGDIPEGYSVSREKKERFSLILESASTNQTSMYLCASRPGQLTGELFFGEGSRLTVL.

A few counts support this clonotype. The rearrangement joins TRBV3-1 to TRBJ1-6; D gene uncertain. The CDR3 is made up of 14 amino acids. Germline CDR1 and CDR2: LGHDT and YNNKEL (reference sequence). Deletions cut 5 bases from V and 6 bases from J, with 11 bases between. Written as DNA, the CDR3 is TGTGCCAGCAGCATGGGAGGGAGTAATTCACCCCTCCACTTT. This gives the protein CASSMGGSNSPLHF.

This clonotype has at least ten counts. This chain connects TRBV12-3 or TRBV12-4 to TRBJ1-2; a weak D match, TRBD1 (6 bases). The CDR3 totals 12 residues. Trimming took 6 bases from V and 8 from J, leaving 13 bases between them. In DNA, the CDR3 is TGTGCCAGCAGCCAGGGGCCGGCCGGCTACACCTTC. It encodes CASSQGPAGYTF.

The sample holds many counts of this clonotype. V and J are TRBV12-3 or TRBV12-4 and TRBJ2-5; D is unclear. Trimming shortened V by 2 bases and J by 5 bases, and 6 bases separated the two germline ends. The length of the CDR3 is 12 residues. In DNA, the CDR3 is TGTGCCAGCAGTTTACGAGGCGAGACCCAGTACTTC. Translation: CASSLRGETQYF.

This clonotype was recorded at least ten times. The rearrangement links TRBV20-1 to TRBJ2-7, with 10 positions matching TRBD1. Germline trimming cut 6 bases from V and 4 bases from J; bases unmatched to any gene: 6. CDR3 size: 13 residues. The germline gives CDR1 DFQATT, CDR2 SNEGSKA (reference sequence). The CDR3 protein is CSANRDRGYEQYF. CDR3 DNA: TGCAGTGCAAACCGGGACAGGGGTTACGAGCAGTACTTC.

There are many counts of this clonotype. The chain uses TRBV20-1 and TRBJ2-5; TRBD2 matches 10 bases. The CDR3 extends over 15 amino acids. CDR1 is DFQATT, CDR2 SNEGSKA, per germline (reference sequence). The ends lost 4 bases at V and 4 bases at J; junction bases unmatched: 9. CDR3: CSAKDPASGRETQYF. DNA for the CDR3: TGCAGTGCTAAGGATCCGGCTAGCGGGAGAGAGACCCAGTACTTC.

Ten or more counts support this clonotype. The chain combines TRBV5-4 with TRBJ2-4; the D is unclear. The CDR3 is made up of 15 amino acids. Trimming cost V 6 bases and J 0 bases, with 13 bases left between them. Germline CDR1 and CDR2: SGHNT and YYREEE (reference sequence). The CDR3 bases are TGTGCCAGCACCGAGGACCCGGGAGCCAAAAACATTCAGTACTTC. It codes for CASTEDPGAKNIQYF. Looking up the rest from reference TRBV5-4 and TRBJ2-4 gives the full variable domain: ETGVTQSPTHLIKTRGQQVTLRCSSQSGHNTVSWYQQALGQGPQFIFQYYREEENGRGNFPPRFSGLQFPNYSSELNVNALELDDSALYLCASTEDPGAKNIQYFGAGTRLSVL.

This clonotype showed up many times. This chain connects TRBV6-5 to TRBJ1-2; a possible D gene is TRBD1 (6 bases). Germline V gene data show CDR1 as MNHEY and CDR2 as SVGAGI. V was trimmed by 0 bases and J by 4 bases, leaving 12 bases between them. The CDR3 sequence is 15 residues long. The CDR3 region is CASSYSTGQGYGYTF. CDR3 DNA: TGTGCCAGCAGTTACTCGACAGGCCAGGGCTATGGCTACACCTTC.

This clonotype appeared many times. The chain joins TRBV12-3 or TRBV12-4 to TRBJ2-4, with 10 bases aligning to TRBD2. The V gene end was trimmed by 5 bases and the J gene end by 6 bases; junction bases not matched to a gene: 10. The CDR3 has 16 residues. CDR3 in DNA: TGTGCCAGCAGTCCCCATAGCGGGAGGCCCACAAACATTCAGTACTTC. This sequence encodes CASSPHSGRPTNIQYF.

This clonotype was recorded at least ten times. The chain uses TRBV5-1 and TRBJ1-2; TRBD1 aligns across 8 bases. This CDR3 contains 13 residues. Germline V CDR1 and CDR2: SGHRS, YFSETQ. With 5 bases clipped from V and 3 bases from J, the junction kept 3 bases outside the gene matches. The CDR3 sequence is CASRSTGDYGYTF. The CDR3 DNA follows: TGCGCCAGCAGATCGACAGGGGACTATGGCTACACCTTC.

The chain is built from TRBV20-1 and TRBJ2-1; 8 bases align to TRBD2. Germline lookup yields CDR1 DFQATT and CDR2 SNEGSKA (reference sequence). The V and J ends lost 5 bases and 0 bases, in that order; junction bases with no gene match: 3. This CDR3 has 14 amino acids. Written as DNA, the CDR3 is TGCAGTGCTGTAGCGGGGAGCTCCTACAATGAGCAGTTCTTC. Protein: CSAVAGSSYNEQFF.

In this sample, this clonotype turned up many times. This chain uses TRBV14 with TRBJ1-2; D is perhaps TRBD1 (5 bases). Trimming took off 0 bases at V and 7 bases at J, with 12 bases between the two ends. CDR1 and CDR2 (germline): SGHDN, FVKESK. The CDR3 loop spans 14 amino acids. In DNA form, the CDR3 reads TGTGCCAGCAGCCAAGACCGGGGGAGGGGTGGCTACACCTTC. It codes for CASSQDRGRGGYTF.

This clonotype occurred many times. The chain combines TRBV7-2 with TRBJ2-2; D remains ambiguous. Germline V gene data show CDR1 as SGHTA and CDR2 as FQGNSA. The ends were cut back, 5 bases at V and 0 bases at J, with 10 bases in the middle. The CDR3 is 15 amino acids. The CDR3: CASSPGFPNTGELFF. For the CDR3, the DNA is TGTGCCAGCAGCCCTGGATTCCCGAACACCGGGGAGCTGTTTTTT. The full variable domain, its missing parts supplied by reference TRBV7-2 and TRBJ2-2, is GAGVSQSPSNKVTEKGKDVELRCDPISGHTALYWYRQSLGQGLEFLIYFQGNSAPDKSGLPSDRFSAERTGGSVSTLTIQRTQQEDSAVYLCASSPGFPNTGELFFGEGSRLTVL.

This clonotype appeared many times. The chain is built from TRBV3-1 and TRBJ2-7, with D possibly being TRBD1 (5 bases). This CDR3 has 14 amino acids. Germline V CDR1 and CDR2: LGHDT, YNNKEL (reference sequence). V was cut by 3 bases and J by 5 bases, with 14 bases left in between. CDR3 sequence reads: CASSHQGAVDEQYF. CDR3 bases: TGTGCCAGCAGCCACCAGGGTGCCGTGGACGAGCAGTACTTC.

In this sample, this clonotype turned up many times. The chain joins TRBV6-1 to TRBJ2-3; D not certain. Germline values: CDR1 MNHNS, CDR2 SASEGT. This CDR3 contains 13 residues. Trimming took 6 bases from V and 0 from J, leaving 7 bases between them. Here the CDR3 reads CASRSTSTDTQYF. The CDR3 coding sequence is TGTGCCAGCAGATCCACTAGCACAGATACGCAGTATTTT.

This clonotype showed up just a few times. The chain links TRBV5-1 to TRBJ2-1; 8 bases line up with TRBD2. Per germline, CDR1 SGHRS and CDR2 YFSETQ. The CDR3 is made up of 16 amino acids. Unmatched junction bases numbered 8, after V lost 4 bases and J lost 2 bases. This CDR3 is CASSDTSGRTYNEQFF. The DNA for the CDR3 is TGCGCCAGCAGCGACACCAGCGGGAGAACCTACAATGAGCAGTTCTTC.

Remarks on this clonotype: Mismatch with germline at one junction end may stem from a read error. The V and J genes are TRBV7-2 and TRBJ2-5, with 12 bases matching TRBD2. The CDR3 runs 16 residues. Germline V CDR1 and CDR2: SGHTA, FQGNSA. The CDR3 DNA reads as TGTGCCAGCACCTTAGGACTAGCGGGACTCCAAGAGACCCAGTACTTC. It encodes CASTLGLAGLQETQYF.